This T cell receptor beta chain was identified during a study of T-cell reconstitution after alpha-beta-depleted transplantation in children. This clonotype was counted between two and nine times. What it recognizes is unknown. Germline V gene lookup returns CDR1 SGHRS and CDR2 YFSETQ. The CDR3 consists of 16 residues. The trim removed 5 bases at V and 0 bases at J, leaving 8 bases unmatched. Findings and caveats of the study: Surviving recipient T cells and thymic progenitors underlay high day-60 TCRbeta diversity in some patients. Most T-cell counts and diversity one year after the transplant came from T cells that were newly produced.

This sample's TCRbeta library carried unique molecular identifier barcodes. MiXCR was run by TCRdb on the PCR reads, yielding one entry per CDR3 protein. Among approximately 1,000,000 distinct CDR3 sequences listed, roughly 29% were seen once. The rearrangement uses TRBV5-1 and TRBJ1-1, with 9 positions matching TRBD1. This receptor was taken from a boy in the first two years of life who had a stem cell transplant for SCID, so the T cells may come from the graft donor. Sequencing was performed on PBMCs, mostly from graft donor cells, taken 360 days after TCRalphabeta/CD19-depleted stem cell transplant. The CDR3 DNA follows: TGCGCCAGCAGACAACGACAGGGGGGCATGAACACTGAAGCTTTCTTT. Translating gives CASRQRQGGMNTEAFF. Filled out from reference TRBV5-1 and TRBJ1-1, the complete variable domain reads KAGVTQTPRYLIKTRGQQVTLSCSPISGHRSVSWYQQTPGQGLQFLFEYFSETQRNKGNFPGRFSGRQFSNSRSEMNVSTLELGDSALYLCASRQRQGGMNTEAFFGQGTRLTVV.